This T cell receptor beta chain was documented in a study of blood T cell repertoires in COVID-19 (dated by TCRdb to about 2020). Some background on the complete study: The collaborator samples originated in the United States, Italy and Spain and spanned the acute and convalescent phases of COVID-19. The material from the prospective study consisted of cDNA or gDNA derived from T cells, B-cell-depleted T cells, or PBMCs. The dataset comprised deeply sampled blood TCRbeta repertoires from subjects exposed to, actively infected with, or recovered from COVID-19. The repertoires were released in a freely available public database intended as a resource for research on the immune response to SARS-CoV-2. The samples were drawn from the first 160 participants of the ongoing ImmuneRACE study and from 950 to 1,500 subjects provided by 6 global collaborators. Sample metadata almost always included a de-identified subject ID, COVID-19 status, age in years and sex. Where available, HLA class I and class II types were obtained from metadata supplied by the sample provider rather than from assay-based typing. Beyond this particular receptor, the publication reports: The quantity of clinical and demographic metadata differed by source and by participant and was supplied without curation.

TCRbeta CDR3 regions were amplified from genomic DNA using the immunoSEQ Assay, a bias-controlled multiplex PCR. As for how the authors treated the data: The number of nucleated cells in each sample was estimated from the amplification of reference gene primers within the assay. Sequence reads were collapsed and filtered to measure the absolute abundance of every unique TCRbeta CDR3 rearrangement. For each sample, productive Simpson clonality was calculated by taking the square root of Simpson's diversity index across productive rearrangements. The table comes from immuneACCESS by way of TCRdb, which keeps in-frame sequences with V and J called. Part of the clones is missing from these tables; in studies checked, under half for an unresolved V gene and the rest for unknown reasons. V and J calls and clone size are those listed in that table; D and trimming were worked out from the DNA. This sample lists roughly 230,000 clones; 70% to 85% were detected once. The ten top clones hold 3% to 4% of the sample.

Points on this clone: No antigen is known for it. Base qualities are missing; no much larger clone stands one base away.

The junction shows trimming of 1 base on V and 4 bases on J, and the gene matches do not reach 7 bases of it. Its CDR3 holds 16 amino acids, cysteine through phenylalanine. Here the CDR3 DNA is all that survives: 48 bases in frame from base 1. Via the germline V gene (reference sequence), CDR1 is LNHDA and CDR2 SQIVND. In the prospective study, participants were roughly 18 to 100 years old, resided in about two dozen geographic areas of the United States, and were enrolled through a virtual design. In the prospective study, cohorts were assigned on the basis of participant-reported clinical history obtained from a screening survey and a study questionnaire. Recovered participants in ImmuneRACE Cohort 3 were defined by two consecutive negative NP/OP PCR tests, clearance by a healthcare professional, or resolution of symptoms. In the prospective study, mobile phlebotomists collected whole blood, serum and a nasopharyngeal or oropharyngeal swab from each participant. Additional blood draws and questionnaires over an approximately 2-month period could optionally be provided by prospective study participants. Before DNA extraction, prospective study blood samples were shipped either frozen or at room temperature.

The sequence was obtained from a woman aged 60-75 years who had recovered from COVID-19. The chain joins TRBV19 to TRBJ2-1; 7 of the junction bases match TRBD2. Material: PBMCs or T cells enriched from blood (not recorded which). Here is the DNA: TGTGCCAGTAGTATAGGTGGGCTAGCGGCTTACAATGAGCAGTTCTTC. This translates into CASSIGGLAAYNEQFF.